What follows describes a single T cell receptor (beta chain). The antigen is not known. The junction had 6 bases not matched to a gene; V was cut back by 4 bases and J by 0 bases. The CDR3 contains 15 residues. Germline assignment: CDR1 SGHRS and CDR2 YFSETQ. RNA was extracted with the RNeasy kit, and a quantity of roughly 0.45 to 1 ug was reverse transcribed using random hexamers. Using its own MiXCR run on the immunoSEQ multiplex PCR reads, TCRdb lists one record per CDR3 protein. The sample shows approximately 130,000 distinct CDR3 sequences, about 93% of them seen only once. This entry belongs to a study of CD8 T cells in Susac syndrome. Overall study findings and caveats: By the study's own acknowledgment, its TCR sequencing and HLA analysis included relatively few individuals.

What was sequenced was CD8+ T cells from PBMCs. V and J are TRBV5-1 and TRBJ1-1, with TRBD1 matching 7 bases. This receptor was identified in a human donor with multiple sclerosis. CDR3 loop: CASSPGTALNTEAFF. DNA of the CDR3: TGCGCCAGCAGCCCTGGGACAGCTCTGAACACTGAAGCTTTCTTT.